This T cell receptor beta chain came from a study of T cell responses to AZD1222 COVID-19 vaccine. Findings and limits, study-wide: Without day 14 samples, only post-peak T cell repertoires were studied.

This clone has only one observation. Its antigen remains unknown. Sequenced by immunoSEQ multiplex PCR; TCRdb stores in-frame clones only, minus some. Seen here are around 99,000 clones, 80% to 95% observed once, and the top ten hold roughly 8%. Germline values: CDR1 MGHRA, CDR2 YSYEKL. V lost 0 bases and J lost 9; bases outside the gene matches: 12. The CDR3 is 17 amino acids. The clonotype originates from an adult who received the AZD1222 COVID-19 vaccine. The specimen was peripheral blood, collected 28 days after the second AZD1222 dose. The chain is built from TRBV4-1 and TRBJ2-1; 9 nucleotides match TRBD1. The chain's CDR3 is CASSQDLLGQGKIEQFF. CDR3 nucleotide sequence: TGCGCCAGCAGCCAAGATCTTTTGGGACAGGGTAAGATTGAGCAGTTCTTC.